These T cell receptor beta chains were read from a single sample in a study of spatial heterogeneity in lung cancer. TCRdb analysed the 5' RACE reads with MiXCR anew, one entry per CDR3 protein. Counted here are about 120,000 distinct CDR3 sequences, 10% to 15% occurring once; the ten biggest clones make up 16%. Specimen: PBMCs, collected at follow-up. The origin of the receptors is a male donor with early-stage non-small cell lung cancer. Both conserved end residues are part of each CDR3. D genes are given only for firm matches. Clone sizes are given selectively: once, few, many, or a class where the clone is expanded.

clone_size: many
d_call: -
v_call: TRBV20-1
j_call: TRBJ2-3
cdr3_aa: CSGWGGTDTQYF
cdr3_nt: TGCAGTGGCTGGGGGGGCACAGATACGCAGTATTTT

clone_size: -
d_call: -
v_call: TRBV4-1
j_call: TRBJ2-6
cdr3_aa: CASSPQPGANVLTF
cdr3_nt: TGCGCCAGCAGCCCGCAACCTGGGGCCAACGTCCTGACTTTC

clone_size: many
d_call: -
v_call: TRBV3-1
j_call: TRBJ1-2
cdr3_aa: CASSQSYRENYGYTF
cdr3_nt: TGTGCCAGCAGCCAAAGCTACAGGGAAAACTATGGCTACACCTTC

clone_size: few
d_call: -
v_call: TRBV19
j_call: TRBJ2-2
cdr3_aa: CASSIAEGLGGELFF
cdr3_nt: TGTGCCAGTAGTATAGCCGAGGGATTGGGCGGGGAGCTGTTTTTT

clone_size: few
d_call: TRBD1
v_call: TRBV11-2
j_call: TRBJ1-4
cdr3_aa: CASSLGAGGGTEKLFF
cdr3_nt: TGTGCCAGCAGCTTAGGCGCAGGGGGTGGAACTGAAAAACTGTTTTTT

clone_size: -
d_call: -
v_call: TRBV6-6
j_call: TRBJ2-7
cdr3_aa: CASRPEPFYEQYF
cdr3_nt: TGTGCCAGCAGACCCGAACCCTTCTACGAGCAGTACTTC

clone_size: many
d_call: TRBD1
v_call: TRBV29-1
j_call: TRBJ1-1
cdr3_aa: CSVATGGLGTEAFF
cdr3_nt: TGCAGCGTTGCTACAGGGGGCCTTGGCACTGAAGCTTTCTTT

clone_size: few
d_call: -
v_call: TRBV7-2
j_call: TRBJ2-3
cdr3_aa: CASSTFGLAPDTQYF
cdr3_nt: TGTGCCAGCAGCACCTTCGGGCTAGCGCCAGATACGCAGTATTTT

clone_size: few
d_call: TRBD1
v_call: TRBV7-9
j_call: TRBJ1-6
cdr3_aa: CASSLGQPPTPLHF
cdr3_nt: TGTGCCAGCAGCCTGGGACAGCCGCCGACACCCCTCCACTTT

clone_size: few
d_call: TRBD2
v_call: TRBV7-2
j_call: TRBJ2-1
cdr3_aa: CASSPLAGSYNEQFF
cdr3_nt: TGTGCCAGCAGCCCCCTAGCGGGGTCCTACAATGAGCAGTTCTTC

clone_size: -
d_call: TRBD1
v_call: TRBV6-5
j_call: TRBJ2-7
cdr3_aa: CASGGDRVGEQYF
cdr3_nt: TGTGCCAGCGGGGGAGACAGGGTTGGGGAGCAGTACTTC

clone_size: -
d_call: TRBD1
v_call: TRBV10-3
j_call: TRBJ2-1
cdr3_aa: CAISEGQGYGEQFF
cdr3_nt: TGTGCCATCAGTGAGGGACAGGGATACGGTGAGCAGTTCTTC

clone_size: many
d_call: TRBD1
v_call: TRBV5-4
j_call: TRBJ1-2
cdr3_aa: CASSPGQGATNYGYTF
cdr3_nt: TGTGCCAGCAGCCCTGGACAGGGGGCGACTAACTATGGCTACACCTTC

clone_size: many
d_call: -
v_call: TRBV6-1
j_call: TRBJ1-2
cdr3_aa: CASSEGYGYTF
cdr3_nt: TGTGCCAGCAGTGAAGGCTATGGCTACACCTTC

clone_size: many
d_call: -
v_call: TRBV5-5
j_call: TRBJ2-1
cdr3_aa: CASSPGGTYNEQFF
cdr3_nt: TGTGCCAGCAGCCCTGGAGGGACCTACAATGAGCAGTTCTTC

clone_size: -
d_call: -
v_call: TRBV18
j_call: TRBJ1-1
cdr3_aa: CASSPRPPGGVSTEAFF
cdr3_nt: TGTGCCAGCTCACCACGGCCCCCTGGGGGTGTGAGCACTGAAGCTTTCTTT

clone_size: few
d_call: TRBD2
v_call: TRBV11-2
j_call: TRBJ2-1
cdr3_aa: CASSLGSGGANEQFF
cdr3_nt: TGTGCCAGCAGTCTGGGTAGCGGGGGGGCCAATGAGCAGTTCTTC

clone_size: few
d_call: -
v_call: TRBV28
j_call: TRBJ2-7
cdr3_aa: CASSSPLVYEQYF
cdr3_nt: TGTGCCAGCAGTTCCCCCCTGGTATACGAGCAGTACTTC

clone_size: many
d_call: TRBD1
v_call: TRBV10-3
j_call: TRBJ2-1
cdr3_aa: CAMAGGMDNEQFF
cdr3_nt: TGTGCCATGGCAGGGGGTATGGACAATGAGCAGTTCTTC

clone_size: -
d_call: TRBD1
v_call: TRBV5-1
j_call: TRBJ1-6
cdr3_aa: CASSLGQGEIWSPLHF
cdr3_nt: TGCGCCAGCAGCTTGGGACAGGGGGAAATCTGGTCACCCCTCCACTTT

clone_size: few
d_call: -
v_call: TRBV5-4
j_call: TRBJ1-2
cdr3_aa: CASSLEGGRGYGYTF
cdr3_nt: TGTGCCAGCAGCTTGGAAGGGGGGCGCGGCTATGGCTACACCTTC

clone_size: few
d_call: -
v_call: TRBV7-3
j_call: TRBJ2-5
cdr3_aa: CASSLNGLKAQYF
cdr3_nt: TGTGCCAGCAGCTTAAACGGCCTCAAGGCCCAGTACTTC

clone_size: many
d_call: -
v_call: TRBV9
j_call: TRBJ2-3
cdr3_aa: CASSVAVGQTDTQYF
cdr3_nt: TGTGCCAGCAGCGTAGCGGTGGGGCAAACAGATACGCAGTATTTT

clone_size: few
d_call: TRBD2
v_call: TRBV7-9
j_call: TRBJ2-3
cdr3_aa: CASSFQAGGTDTQYF
cdr3_nt: TGTGCCAGCAGCTTCCAAGCGGGGGGCACTGATACGCAGTATTTT

clone_size: once
d_call: -
v_call: TRBV4-3
j_call: TRBJ2-7
cdr3_aa: CASSQDPGRGTSSYEQYF
cdr3_nt: TGCGCCAGCAGCCAAGATCCTGGTCGGGGGACCAGCTCCTACGAGCAGTACTTC

clone_size: many
d_call: TRBD1
v_call: TRBV5-1
j_call: TRBJ1-1
cdr3_aa: CASSTGGVNTEAFF
cdr3_nt: TGCGCCAGCAGCACAGGGGGCGTGAACACTGAAGCTTTCTTT

clone_size: -
d_call: -
v_call: TRBV12-3/TRBV12-4
j_call: TRBJ2-5
cdr3_aa: CASSLGSPGETQYF
cdr3_nt: TGTGCCAGCAGTTTAGGCAGCCCGGGAGAGACCCAGTACTTC

clone_size: many
d_call: -
v_call: TRBV11-2
j_call: TRBJ1-6
cdr3_aa: CASSGSGRNNSPLHF
cdr3_nt: TGTGCCAGCAGCGGTTCGGGACGGAATAATTCACCCCTCCACTTT

clone_size: -
d_call: -
v_call: TRBV18
j_call: TRBJ1-6
cdr3_aa: CASSLYPGGRNSPLHF
cdr3_nt: TGTGCCAGCTCACTTTACCCGGGGGGTAGGAATTCACCCCTCCACTTT

clone_size: -
d_call: -
v_call: TRBV27
j_call: TRBJ1-6
cdr3_aa: CASSPGTHYSPLHF
cdr3_nt: TGTGCCAGCAGTCCCGGGACCCATTATTCACCCCTCCACTTT

clone_size: many
d_call: TRBD1
v_call: TRBV4-3
j_call: TRBJ1-1
cdr3_aa: CASSPYGQGALFAEAFF
cdr3_nt: TGCGCCAGCAGCCCCTACGGACAGGGGGCTCTATTCGCTGAAGCTTTCTTT

clone_size: few
d_call: TRBD1
v_call: TRBV5-1
j_call: TRBJ2-7
cdr3_aa: CASSGRDRGLNYEQYF
cdr3_nt: TGCGCCAGCAGCGGCCGGGACAGGGGGCTAAACTACGAGCAGTACTTC

clone_size: -
d_call: TRBD1
v_call: TRBV6-6
j_call: TRBJ1-1
cdr3_aa: CASRIRDRGSEAFF
cdr3_nt: TGTGCCAGCAGGATCCGGGACAGGGGCTCTGAAGCTTTCTTT

clone_size: -
d_call: -
v_call: TRBV5-6
j_call: TRBJ1-4
cdr3_aa: CASSLRGSVGNEKLFF
cdr3_nt: TGTGCCAGCAGCTTGCGTGGGAGTGTAGGAAATGAAAAACTGTTTTTT

clone_size: -
d_call: TRBD2
v_call: TRBV6-6
j_call: TRBJ2-2
cdr3_aa: CASSRTSGANTGELFF
cdr3_nt: TGTGCCAGCAGTCGGACTAGCGGGGCGAACACCGGGGAGCTGTTTTTT

clone_size: -
d_call: -
v_call: TRBV12-3/TRBV12-4
j_call: TRBJ1-1
cdr3_aa: CASSLWPDSGAFF
cdr3_nt: TGTGCCAGCAGTTTATGGCCGGACAGCGGAGCTTTCTTT

clone_size: -
d_call: TRBD1
v_call: TRBV12-3/TRBV12-4
j_call: TRBJ2-3
cdr3_aa: CASSRDRADTQYF
cdr3_nt: TGTGCCAGCAGTCGGGACAGGGCAGATACGCAGTATTTT

clone_size: -
d_call: -
v_call: TRBV12-3/TRBV12-4
j_call: TRBJ2-7
cdr3_aa: CASSLSLSYEQYF
cdr3_nt: TGTGCCAGCAGTTTAAGTCTCTCCTACGAGCAGTACTTC

clone_size: many
d_call: -
v_call: TRBV6-6
j_call: TRBJ1-1
cdr3_aa: CASSPLSNTEAFF
cdr3_nt: TGTGCCAGCAGCCCTTTATCGAACACTGAAGCTTTCTTT

clone_size: -
d_call: -
v_call: TRBV13
j_call: TRBJ2-1
cdr3_aa: CASSLARGSYNEQFF
cdr3_nt: TGTGCCAGCAGCCTCGCCCGGGGTTCCTACAATGAGCAGTTCTTC

clone_size: -
d_call: -
v_call: TRBV27
j_call: TRBJ2-1
cdr3_aa: CASSFKRVEDEQFF
cdr3_nt: TGTGCCAGCAGTTTCAAAAGAGTTGAGGATGAGCAGTTCTTC

clone_size: -
d_call: -
v_call: TRBV15
j_call: TRBJ1-6
cdr3_aa: CATSVRDAGGDSPLHF
cdr3_nt: TGTGCCACCAGCGTCCGGGACGCAGGAGGGGATTCACCCCTCCACTTT

clone_size: many
d_call: TRBD2
v_call: TRBV10-3
j_call: TRBJ2-1
cdr3_aa: CAITKGGLAGGPTSYNEQFF
cdr3_nt: TGTGCCATCACCAAGGGAGGACTAGCGGGGGGCCCTACCTCCTACAATGAGCAGTTCTTC

clone_size: few
d_call: TRBD1
v_call: TRBV10-3
j_call: TRBJ2-2
cdr3_aa: CAISDRQGASNTGELFF
cdr3_nt: TGTGCCATCAGCGACCGACAGGGGGCCTCGAACACCGGGGAGCTGTTTTTT

clone_size: many
d_call: -
v_call: TRBV6-5
j_call: TRBJ1-4
cdr3_aa: CASSYSSTVEKLFF
cdr3_nt: TGTGCCAGCAGTTACTCTTCGACGGTTGAAAAACTGTTTTTT

clone_size: -
d_call: -
v_call: TRBV6-5
j_call: TRBJ2-2
cdr3_aa: CASSYRTANTGELFF
cdr3_nt: TGTGCCAGCAGTTACCGGACAGCGAACACCGGGGAGCTGTTTTTT

clone_size: -
d_call: -
v_call: TRBV7-7
j_call: TRBJ1-1
cdr3_aa: CASSLDKNTEAFF
cdr3_nt: TGTGCTAGCAGCTTAGACAAGAACACTGAAGCTTTCTTT

clone_size: -
d_call: -
v_call: TRBV2
j_call: TRBJ1-2
cdr3_aa: CASSEARLGQIYGYTF
cdr3_nt: TGTGCCAGCAGTGAAGCGCGTCTAGGACAGATCTATGGCTACACCTTC

clone_size: many
d_call: -
v_call: TRBV29-1
j_call: TRBJ1-1
cdr3_aa: CSVEAGREAFF
cdr3_nt: TGCAGCGTTGAAGCAGGCCGAGAAGCTTTCTTT

clone_size: many
d_call: TRBD2
v_call: TRBV29-1
j_call: TRBJ2-3
cdr3_aa: CSVAFSGGAMDTQYF
cdr3_nt: TGCAGCGTGGCCTTTAGCGGGGGGGCCATGGATACGCAGTATTTT

clone_size: many
d_call: -
v_call: TRBV28
j_call: TRBJ2-2
cdr3_aa: CASSSRWAAGELFF
cdr3_nt: TGTGCCAGCAGTTCCCGATGGGCCGCCGGGGAGCTGTTTTTT

clone_size: few
d_call: TRBD1
v_call: TRBV6-2/TRBV6-3
j_call: TRBJ2-7
cdr3_aa: CASSYVGTGSYEQYF
cdr3_nt: TGTGCCAGCAGTTACGTCGGGACAGGGAGCTACGAGCAGTACTTC

clone_size: many
d_call: TRBD1
v_call: TRBV20-1
j_call: TRBJ2-1
cdr3_aa: CSATRDRGIDEQFF
cdr3_nt: TGCAGTGCTACTAGGGACAGGGGGATAGATGAGCAGTTCTTC

clone_size: -
d_call: -
v_call: TRBV14
j_call: TRBJ2-1
cdr3_aa: CASSLLGRSSYNEQFF
cdr3_nt: TGTGCCAGCAGCCTCCTAGGACGGAGCTCCTACAATGAGCAGTTCTTC

clone_size: few
d_call: -
v_call: TRBV2
j_call: TRBJ2-1
cdr3_aa: CASSPSTSYNEQFF
cdr3_nt: TGTGCCAGCTCCCCGTCGACCTCCTACAATGAGCAGTTCTTC

clone_size: few
d_call: TRBD1
v_call: TRBV20-1
j_call: TRBJ1-5
cdr3_aa: CSARQGGASNQPQHF
cdr3_nt: TGCAGTGCTAGACAGGGGGGGGCTAGCAATCAGCCCCAGCATTTT

clone_size: -
d_call: -
v_call: TRBV5-1
j_call: TRBJ1-2
cdr3_aa: CASSLGQQSNYGYTF
cdr3_nt: TGCGCCAGCAGCTTAGGACAGCAATCTAACTATGGCTACACCTTC

clone_size: many
d_call: -
v_call: TRBV7-2
j_call: TRBJ2-3
cdr3_aa: CASSSQGTDTQYF
cdr3_nt: TGTGCCAGCAGCTCTCAGGGGACAGATACGCAGTATTTT

clone_size: many
d_call: -
v_call: TRBV2
j_call: TRBJ1-2
cdr3_aa: CASKDQAGANYGYTF
cdr3_nt: TGTGCCAGCAAAGACCAGGCAGGGGCCAACTATGGCTACACCTTC

clone_size: -
d_call: -
v_call: TRBV24-1
j_call: TRBJ2-7
cdr3_aa: CATSDFSRSEQYF
cdr3_nt: TGTGCCACCAGTGATTTTTCCAGGTCGGAGCAGTACTTC